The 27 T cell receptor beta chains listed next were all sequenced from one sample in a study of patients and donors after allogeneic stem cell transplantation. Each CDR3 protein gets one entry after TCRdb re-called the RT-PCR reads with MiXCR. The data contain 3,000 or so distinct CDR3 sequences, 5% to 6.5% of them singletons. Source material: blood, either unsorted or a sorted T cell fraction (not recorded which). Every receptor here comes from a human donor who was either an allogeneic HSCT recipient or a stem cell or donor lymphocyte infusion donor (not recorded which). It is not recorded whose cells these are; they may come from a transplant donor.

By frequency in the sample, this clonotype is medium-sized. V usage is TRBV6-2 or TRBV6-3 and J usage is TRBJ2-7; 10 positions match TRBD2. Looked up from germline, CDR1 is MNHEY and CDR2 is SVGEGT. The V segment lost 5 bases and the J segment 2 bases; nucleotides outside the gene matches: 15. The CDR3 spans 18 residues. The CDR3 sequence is CASSPMGFGTSATYEQYF. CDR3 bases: TGTGCCAGCAGTCCAATGGGGTTTGGGACTAGCGCGACCTACGAGCAGTACTTC.

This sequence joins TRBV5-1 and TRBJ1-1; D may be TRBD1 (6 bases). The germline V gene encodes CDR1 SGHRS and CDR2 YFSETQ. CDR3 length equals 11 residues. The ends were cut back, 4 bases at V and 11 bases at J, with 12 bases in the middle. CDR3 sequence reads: CASSQDRGAFF. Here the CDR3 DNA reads TGCGCCAGCAGCCAGGACAGAGGGGCTTTCTTT.

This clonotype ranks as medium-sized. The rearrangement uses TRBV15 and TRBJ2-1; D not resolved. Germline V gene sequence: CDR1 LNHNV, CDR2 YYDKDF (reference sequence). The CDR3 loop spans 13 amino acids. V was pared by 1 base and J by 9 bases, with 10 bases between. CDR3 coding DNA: TGTGCCACCAGCAGAGCTGTTGATCGTGAGCAGTTCTTC. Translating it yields CATSRAVDREQFF. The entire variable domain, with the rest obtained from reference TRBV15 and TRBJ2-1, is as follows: DAMVIQNPRYQVTQFGKPVTLSCSQTLNHNVMYWYQQKSSQAPKLLFHYYDKDFNNEADTPDNFQSRRPNTSFCFLDIRSPGLGDTAMYLCATSRAVDREQFFGPGTRLTVL.

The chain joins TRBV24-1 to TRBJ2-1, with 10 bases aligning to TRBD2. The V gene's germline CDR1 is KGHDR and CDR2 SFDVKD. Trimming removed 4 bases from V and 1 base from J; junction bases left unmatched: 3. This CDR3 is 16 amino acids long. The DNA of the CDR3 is TGTGCCACCAGTGACCGGACTAGCGGATCCTACAATGAGCAGTTCTTC. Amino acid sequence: CATSDRTSGSYNEQFF.

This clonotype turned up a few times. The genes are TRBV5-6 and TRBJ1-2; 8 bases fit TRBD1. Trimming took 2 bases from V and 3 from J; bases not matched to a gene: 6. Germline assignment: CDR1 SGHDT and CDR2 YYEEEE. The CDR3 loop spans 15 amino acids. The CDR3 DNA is TGTGCCAGCAGCTTCGTGGGACAGGACCACTATGGCTACACCTTC. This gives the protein CASSFVGQDHYGYTF.

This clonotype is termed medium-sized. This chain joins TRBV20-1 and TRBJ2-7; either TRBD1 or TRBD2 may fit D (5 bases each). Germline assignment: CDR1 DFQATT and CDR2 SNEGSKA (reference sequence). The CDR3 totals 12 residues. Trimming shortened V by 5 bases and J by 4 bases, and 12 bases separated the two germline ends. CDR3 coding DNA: TGCAGTGCTTCGGGACGTGGGTACGAGCAGTACTTC. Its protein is CSASGRGYEQYF.

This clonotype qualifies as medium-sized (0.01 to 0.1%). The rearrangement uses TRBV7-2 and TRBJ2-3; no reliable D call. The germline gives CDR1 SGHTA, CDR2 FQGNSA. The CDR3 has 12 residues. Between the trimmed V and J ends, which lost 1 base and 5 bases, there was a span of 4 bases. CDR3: CASSLGRDTQYF. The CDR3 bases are TGTGCCAGCAGCTTAGGTAGAGATACGCAGTATTTT.

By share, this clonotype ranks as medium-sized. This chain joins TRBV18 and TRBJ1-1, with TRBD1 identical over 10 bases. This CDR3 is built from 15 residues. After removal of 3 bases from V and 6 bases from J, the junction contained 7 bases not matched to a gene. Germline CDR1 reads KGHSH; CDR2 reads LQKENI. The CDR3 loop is CASSPTGQGRAEAFF. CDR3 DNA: TGTGCCAGCTCACCGACGGGACAGGGGCGCGCTGAAGCTTTCTTT. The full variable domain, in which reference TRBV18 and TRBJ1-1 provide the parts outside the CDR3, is NAGVMQNPRHLVRRRGQEARLRCSPMKGHSHVYWYRQLPEEGLKFMVYLQKENIIDESGMPKERFSAEFPKEGPSILRIQQVVRGDSAAYFCASSPTGQGRAEAFFGQGTRLTVV.

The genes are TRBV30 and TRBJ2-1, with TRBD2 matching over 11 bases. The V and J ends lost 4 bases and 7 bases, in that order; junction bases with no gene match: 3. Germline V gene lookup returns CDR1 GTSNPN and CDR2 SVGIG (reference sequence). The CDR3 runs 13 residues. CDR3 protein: CAWNRLAGNEQFF. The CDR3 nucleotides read TGTGCCTGGAACCGACTAGCGGGAAATGAGCAGTTCTTC.

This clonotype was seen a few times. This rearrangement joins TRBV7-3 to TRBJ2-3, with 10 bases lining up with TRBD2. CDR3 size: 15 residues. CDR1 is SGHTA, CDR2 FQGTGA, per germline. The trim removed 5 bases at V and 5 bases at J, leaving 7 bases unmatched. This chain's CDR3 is CASSPGAGGQDTQYF. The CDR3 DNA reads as TGTGCCAGCAGCCCAGGAGCGGGAGGGCAAGATACGCAGTATTTT.

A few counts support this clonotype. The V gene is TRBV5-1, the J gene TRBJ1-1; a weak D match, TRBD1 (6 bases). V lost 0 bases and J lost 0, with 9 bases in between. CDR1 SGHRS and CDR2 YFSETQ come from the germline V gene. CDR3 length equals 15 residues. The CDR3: CASSLAGDMNTEAFF. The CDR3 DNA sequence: TGCGCCAGCAGCTTGGCCGGGGACATGAACACTGAAGCTTTCTTT.

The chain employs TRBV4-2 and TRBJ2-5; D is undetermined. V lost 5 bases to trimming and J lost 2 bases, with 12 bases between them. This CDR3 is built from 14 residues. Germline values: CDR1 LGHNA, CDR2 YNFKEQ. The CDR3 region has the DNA TGTGCCAGCAGCACCTCTATGGTGCAAGAGACCCAGTACTTC. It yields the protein CASSTSMVQETQYF.

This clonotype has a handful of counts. CDR3 in amino acids: CASSVPGANVLTF. The CDR3, as DNA: TGCGCCAGCAGTGTCCCTGGGGCCAACGTCCTGACTTTC. The chain carries TRBV10-2 and TRBJ2-6; no clear D. Germline CDR1 and CDR2: WSHSY and SAAADI. CDR3 length equals 13 residues. V lost 4 bases and J 2 bases, leaving 3 bases between the germline ends.

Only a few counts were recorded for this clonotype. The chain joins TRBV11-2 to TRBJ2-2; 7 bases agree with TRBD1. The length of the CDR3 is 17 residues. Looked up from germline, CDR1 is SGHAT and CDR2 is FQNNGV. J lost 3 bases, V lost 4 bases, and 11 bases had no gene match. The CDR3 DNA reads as TGTGCCAGCAGCTCGCGACTTAGACAGGGCGACACCGGGGAGCTGTTTTTT. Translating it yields CASSSRLRQGDTGELFF.

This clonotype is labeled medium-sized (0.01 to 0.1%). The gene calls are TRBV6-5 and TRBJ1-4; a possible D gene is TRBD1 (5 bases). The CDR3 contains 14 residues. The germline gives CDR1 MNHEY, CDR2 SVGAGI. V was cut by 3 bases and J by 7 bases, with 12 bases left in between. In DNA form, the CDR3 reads TGTGCCAGCAGTTATATGGTTGGGGGTGAAAAACTGTTTTTT. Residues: CASSYMVGGEKLFF.

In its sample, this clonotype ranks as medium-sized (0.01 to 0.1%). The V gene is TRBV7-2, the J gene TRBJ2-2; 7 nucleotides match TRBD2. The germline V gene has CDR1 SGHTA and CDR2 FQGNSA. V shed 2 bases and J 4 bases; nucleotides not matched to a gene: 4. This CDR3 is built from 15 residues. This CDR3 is CASSLRERGTGELFF. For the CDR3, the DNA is TGTGCCAGCAGCTTAAGGGAGCGGGGCACCGGGGAGCTGTTTTTT.

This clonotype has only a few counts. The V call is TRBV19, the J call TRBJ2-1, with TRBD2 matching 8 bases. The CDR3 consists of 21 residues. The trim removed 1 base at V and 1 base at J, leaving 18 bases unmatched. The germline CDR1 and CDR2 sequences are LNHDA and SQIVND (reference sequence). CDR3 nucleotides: TGTGCCAGTAGTATAGCGTCGCAGGGGCAGCGGGAGCCCTCATCCTACAATGAGCAGTTCTTC. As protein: CASSIASQGQREPSSYNEQFF.

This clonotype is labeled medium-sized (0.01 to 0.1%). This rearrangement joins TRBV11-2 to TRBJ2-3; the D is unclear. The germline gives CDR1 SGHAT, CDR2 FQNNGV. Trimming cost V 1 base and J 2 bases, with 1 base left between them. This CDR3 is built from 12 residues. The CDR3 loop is CASSLVTDTQYF. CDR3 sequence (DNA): TGTGCCAGCAGCTTAGTCACAGATACGCAGTATTTT.

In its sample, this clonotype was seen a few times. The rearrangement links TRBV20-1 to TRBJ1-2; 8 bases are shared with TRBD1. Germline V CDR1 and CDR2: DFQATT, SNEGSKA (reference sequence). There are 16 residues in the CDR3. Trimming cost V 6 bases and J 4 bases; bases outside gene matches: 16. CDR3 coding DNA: TGCAGTGCCCCGGGGGGCCAGGGGGCATCCCCCTATGGCTACACCTTC. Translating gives CSAPGGQGASPYGYTF.

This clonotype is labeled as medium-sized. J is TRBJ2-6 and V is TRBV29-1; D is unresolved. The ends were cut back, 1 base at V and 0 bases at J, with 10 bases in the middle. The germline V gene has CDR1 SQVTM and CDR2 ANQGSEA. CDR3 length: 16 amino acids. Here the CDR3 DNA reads TGCAGCGTTGAAGTAGACATCAACTCTGGGGCCAACGTCCTGACTTTC. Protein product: CSVEVDINSGANVLTF.

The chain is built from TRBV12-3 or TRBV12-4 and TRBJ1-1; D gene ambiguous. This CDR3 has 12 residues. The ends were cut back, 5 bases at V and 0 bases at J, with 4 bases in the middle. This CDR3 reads CASSAMNTEAFF. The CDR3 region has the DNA TGTGCCAGCAGTGCCATGAACACTGAAGCTTTCTTT.

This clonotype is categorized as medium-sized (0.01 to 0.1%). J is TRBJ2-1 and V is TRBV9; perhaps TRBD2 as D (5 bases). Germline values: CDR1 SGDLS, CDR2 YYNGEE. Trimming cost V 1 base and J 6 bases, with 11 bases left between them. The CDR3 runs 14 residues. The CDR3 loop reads CASSVSGSSNEQFF. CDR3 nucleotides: TGTGCCAGCAGCGTAAGCGGTTCGAGCAATGAGCAGTTCTTC.

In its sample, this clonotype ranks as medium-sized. CDR3 amino acids: CASRSGVTETYEQYF. The CDR3 DNA reads as TGTGCCAGCAGATCGGGGGTGACGGAGACCTACGAGCAGTACTTC. The chain carries TRBV28 and TRBJ2-7, with D maybe TRBD2 (6 bases). Germline CDR1 reads MDHEN; CDR2 reads SYDVKM. This CDR3 has 15 residues. Trimming cost V 6 bases and J 2 bases, with 17 bases left between them.

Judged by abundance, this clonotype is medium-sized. CDR3 sequence reads: CASSWESDTQYF. The DNA for the CDR3 is TGTGCCAGCAGCTGGGAGTCAGATACGCAGTATTTT. The chain couples TRBV7-2 to TRBJ2-3; D might be TRBD2 (5 bases). The germline V and J ends were trimmed by 4 bases and 4 bases, with 6 bases remaining between them. Germline assignment: CDR1 SGHTA and CDR2 FQGNSA. This CDR3 contains 12 residues.

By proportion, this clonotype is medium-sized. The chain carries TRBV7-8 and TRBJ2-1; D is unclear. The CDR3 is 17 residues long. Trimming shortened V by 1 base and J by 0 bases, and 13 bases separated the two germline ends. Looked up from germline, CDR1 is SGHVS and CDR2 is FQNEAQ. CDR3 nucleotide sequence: TGTGCCAGCAGCTTAGGTAGTCCTTCAGGCTCCTACAATGAGCAGTTCTTC. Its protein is CASSLGSPSGSYNEQFF.

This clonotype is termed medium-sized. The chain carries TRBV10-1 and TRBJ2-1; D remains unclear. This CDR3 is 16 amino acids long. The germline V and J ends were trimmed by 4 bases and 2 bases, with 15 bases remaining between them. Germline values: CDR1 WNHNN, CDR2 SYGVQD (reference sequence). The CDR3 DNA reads TGCGCCAGCAGTGGCGAGCTGAGATCCCCCTACAATGAGCAGTTCTTC. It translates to CASSGELRSPYNEQFF.

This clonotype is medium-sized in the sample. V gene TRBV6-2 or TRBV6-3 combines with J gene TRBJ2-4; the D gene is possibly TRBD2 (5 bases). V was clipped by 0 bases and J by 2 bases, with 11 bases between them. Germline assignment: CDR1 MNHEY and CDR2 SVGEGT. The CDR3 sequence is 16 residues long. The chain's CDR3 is CASSYSGGSTKNIQYF. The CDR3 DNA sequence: TGTGCCAGCAGTTACTCTGGCGGGTCGACCAAAAACATTCAGTACTTC.